The entry that follows covers one T cell receptor beta chain sequence. Its antigen is unknown. The source of the sample is a study of T cell responses to AZD1222 COVID-19 vaccine. Notes on the study in general: Most donors were white British, females outnumbered males, and clonal diversity was possibly underestimated. Baseline seropositivity occurred in only 5 or 6 AZD1222 recipients.

Second doses at about 4 or about 12 weeks were pooled. The CDR3 contains 21 residues. Repertoires were generated with immunoSEQ multiplex PCR, while TCRdb's copy carries only in-frame clones and drops some. This sample has roughly 120,000 clones; around 89% occur once, and the top ten carry 6% to 8%. The sequence derives from an adult who received the AZD1222 COVID-19 vaccine. The chain is built from TRBV21-1 and TRBJ1-2; the table's D call of TRBD1 was not tested on the DNA. TRBV21-1 is a listed pseudogene. This specimen was peripheral blood, taken 28 days after the second AZD1222 dose. The CDR3 is CASSNPKIDMGAGPFGYGYTF. DNA of the CDR3: TGTGCCAGCAGCAACCCCAAGATCGACATGGGGGCGGGTCCCTTTGGTTATGGCTACACCTTC.